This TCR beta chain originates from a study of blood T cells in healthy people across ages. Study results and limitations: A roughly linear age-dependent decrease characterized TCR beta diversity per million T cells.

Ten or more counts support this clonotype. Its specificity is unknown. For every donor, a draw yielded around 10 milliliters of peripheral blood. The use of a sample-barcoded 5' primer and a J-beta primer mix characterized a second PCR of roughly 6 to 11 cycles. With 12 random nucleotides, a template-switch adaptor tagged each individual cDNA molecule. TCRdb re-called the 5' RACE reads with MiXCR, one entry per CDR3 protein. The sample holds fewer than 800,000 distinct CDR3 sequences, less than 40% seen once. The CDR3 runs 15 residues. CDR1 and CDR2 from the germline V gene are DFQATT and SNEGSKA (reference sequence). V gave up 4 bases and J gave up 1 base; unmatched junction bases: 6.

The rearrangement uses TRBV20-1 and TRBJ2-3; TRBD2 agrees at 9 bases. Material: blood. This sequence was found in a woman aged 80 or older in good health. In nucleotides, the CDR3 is TGCAGTGCTAAGGCGGGGGGGCGGGGCACAGATACGCAGTATTTT. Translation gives CSAKAGGRGTDTQYF.